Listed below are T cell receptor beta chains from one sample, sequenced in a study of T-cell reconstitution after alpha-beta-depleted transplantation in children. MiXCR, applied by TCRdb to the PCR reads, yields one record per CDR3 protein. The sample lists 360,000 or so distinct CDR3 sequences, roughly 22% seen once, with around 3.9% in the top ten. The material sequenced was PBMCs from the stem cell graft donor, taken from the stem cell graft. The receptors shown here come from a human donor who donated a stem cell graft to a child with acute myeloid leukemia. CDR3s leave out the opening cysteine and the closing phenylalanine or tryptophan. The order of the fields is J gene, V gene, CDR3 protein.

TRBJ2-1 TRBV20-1 SAWGRNNEQF
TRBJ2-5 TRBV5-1 ASSLEPGPQETQY
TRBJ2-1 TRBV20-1 SALSPQGWDEQF
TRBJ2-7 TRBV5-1 ASTADRAEQY
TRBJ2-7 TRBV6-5 ASSYLQGSYEQY
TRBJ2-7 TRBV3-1 ASSQDHQAFYEQY
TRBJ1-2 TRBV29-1 SPNGYT
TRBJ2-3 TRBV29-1 SVGRQTLTDTQY
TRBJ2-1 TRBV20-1 SARISGGYNEQF
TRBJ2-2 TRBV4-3 ASSGLSTSGGANTGELF
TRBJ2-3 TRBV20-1 SATPGTSVGTDTQY
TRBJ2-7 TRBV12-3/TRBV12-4 ASSLSGGKYEQY
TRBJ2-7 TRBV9 ASSVEGDGSSYEQY
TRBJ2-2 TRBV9 ASSASTNTGELF
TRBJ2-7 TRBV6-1 ASMGTGSSRPYEQY
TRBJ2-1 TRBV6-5 ASSYLLRQGHYNEQF
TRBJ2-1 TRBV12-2 ASRFGLAGSLWNEQF
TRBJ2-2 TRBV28 ASSFLSGEHTGELF
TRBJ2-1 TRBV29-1 SVAEIYNEQF
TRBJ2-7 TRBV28 ASTRQGLYYEQY
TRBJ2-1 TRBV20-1 SAIRARSYNEQF
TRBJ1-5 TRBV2 ASKPRLGQPQH
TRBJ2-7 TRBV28 ASSPATLLSYEQY
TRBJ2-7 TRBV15 ATSREGPGAAYEQY
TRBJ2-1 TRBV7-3 ASSLRGGYSYNEQF
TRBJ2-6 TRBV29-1 SVEDLYASGANVLT
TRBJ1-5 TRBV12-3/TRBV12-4 ASTLGRVRRDSNQPQH
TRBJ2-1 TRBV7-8 ASSPREVYNEQF
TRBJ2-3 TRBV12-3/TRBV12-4 ASRISGTDTQY
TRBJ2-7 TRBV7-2 ASSLSSTLGSYEQY
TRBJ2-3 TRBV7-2 ASSLGRLADTQY
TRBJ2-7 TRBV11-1 ASSMVRGAGPLDYEQY
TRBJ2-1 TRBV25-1 ATDGQGDNEQF
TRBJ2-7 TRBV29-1 SVTPGTSAAYEQY
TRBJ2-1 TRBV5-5 ASSLFSTGDNEQF
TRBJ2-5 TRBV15 ATSSEGRTQY
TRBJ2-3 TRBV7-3 ASSKGGRAADTQY
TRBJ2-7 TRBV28 ASSPPDRGGEQY
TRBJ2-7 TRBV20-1 SARIDRGLTYEQY
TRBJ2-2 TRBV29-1 SVDLATNTGELF
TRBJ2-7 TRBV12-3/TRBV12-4 ASSFRAQTYEQY
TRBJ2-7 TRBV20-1 SAHIPGRAFSYEQY
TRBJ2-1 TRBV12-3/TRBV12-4 ASSFSRGTLFYNEQF
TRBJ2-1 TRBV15 ATRVDRAPYNEQF
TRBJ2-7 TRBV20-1 CARGLPRLAGDHEQY
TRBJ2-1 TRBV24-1 ATSGSGNEQF
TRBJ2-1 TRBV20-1 SASPIRGSNEQF